The present TCR beta chain was sequenced within a study of cytomegalovirus exposure and HLA in healthy donors. This table comes from immunoSEQ multiplex PCR, and its TCRdb copy is limited to in-frame clones, with some not included. The data show around 400,000 clones, 80% to 90% seen once. This clone was observed a single time. This receptor was identified in a woman younger than 30 in good health and CMV-seronegative. Sequencing input: PBMCs.

CDR3 DNA sequence: TGTGCCAGCAGTCGTTTGCAGGGTAACGAGCAGTACTTC. Its protein is CASSRLQGNEQYF. The chain is built from TRBV6-5 and TRBJ2-7; tentatively, D is TRBD1 (5 bases). This CDR3 is 13 amino acids long. Germline-derived CDR1 and CDR2 are MNHEY and SVGAGI. Trimming cost V 5 bases and J 5 bases, with 13 bases left between them.